These 15 T cell receptor beta chains share one sample of origin, sequenced in a study of blood T cells in healthy people across ages. Through a sample-barcoded 5' primer and a J-beta primer mix, a second PCR was run for roughly 6 to 12 cycles. One entry per CDR3 protein, called by TCRdb with MiXCR from the 5' RACE reads. Of 600,000 to 800,000 distinct CDR3 sequences listed, 20% to 25% were seen once; the top ten hold 3.5% to 4%. Input material: blood. These receptors all stem from a man between 65 and 85 years old in good health.

The V gene is TRBV7-9, the J gene TRBJ2-5; no definite D call. V lost 8 bases, J lost 7 bases, and 5 bases lay in between. Germline CDR1 and CDR2: SEHNR and FQNEAQ (reference sequence). The CDR3 is 9 amino acids. For the CDR3, the DNA is TGTGCCAGCCCTTCGACCCAGTACTTC. It specifies CASPSTQYF.

The gene calls are TRBV6-2 or TRBV6-3 and TRBJ1-1; D may be TRBD1 (5 bases). Germline V gene sequence: CDR1 MNHEY, CDR2 SVGEGT. The CDR3 loop spans 17 amino acids. V lost 2 bases to trimming and J lost 3 bases, with 19 bases between them. CDR3: CASSYRGRGRVDTEAFF. CDR3 nucleotides: TGTGCCAGCAGTTACAGGGGCCGGGGCAGGGTTGACACTGAAGCTTTCTTT.

V usage is TRBV27 and J usage is TRBJ2-5; TRBD2 matches at 10 bases. The last part of the DNA fits TRBJ2-1 better; the J call may be wrong. CDR1 and CDR2 (germline): MNHEY, SMNVEV (reference sequence). The CDR3 sequence is 15 residues long. This CDR3 is CASTLSASGSYEQFF. Here the CDR3 DNA reads TGTGCCAGCACCCTCTCGGCTAGCGGGAGTTATGAGCAGTTCTTC.

This rearrangement joins TRBV4-3 to TRBJ2-5; either TRBD1 or TRBD2 may supply D (5 bases each). Germline V gene sequence: CDR1 LGHNA, CDR2 YSLEER. V was trimmed by 2 bases and J by 5 bases, leaving 12 bases between them. This CDR3 is 14 amino acids long. CDR3 in amino acids: CASSQRAEGETQYF. CDR3 DNA: TGCGCCAGCAGCCAACGGGCTGAGGGGGAGACCCAGTACTTC.

This clonotype has only a few counts. The chain couples TRBV20-1 to TRBJ2-3; 11 bases agree with TRBD2. In germline, CDR1 is DFQATT, CDR2 SNEGSKA (reference sequence). Trimming took 5 bases from V and 2 from J; bases not matched to a gene: 9. This CDR3 spans 16 amino acids. The CDR3 protein is CSADSGLAEITDTQYF. The CDR3 DNA reads TGCAGTGCTGATTCGGGACTAGCGGAGATCACAGATACGCAGTATTTT.

This chain links TRBV6-5 with TRBJ2-1; 12 nucleotides agree with TRBD2. This CDR3 region has 18 residues. V trimming: 2 bases; J trimming: 2 bases; junction bases outside the gene matches: 7. CDR1 is MNHEY, CDR2 SVGAGI, per germline. The CDR3 reads CASSYATSGRRAYNEQFF. CDR3 in DNA: TGTGCCAGCAGTTACGCCACTAGCGGGAGGAGGGCCTACAATGAGCAGTTCTTC.

This clonotype has only a few counts. The rearrangement links TRBV20-1 to TRBJ2-2; D might be TRBD1 or TRBD2, each matching 5 bases. Trimming left V 6 bases short and J 5 bases short, with 25 bases between. The CDR3 consists of 17 residues. CDR1 and CDR2 (germline): DFQATT, SNEGSKA (reference sequence). CDR3 sequence reads: CSAPPGPLQTGTGELFF. In nucleotides, the CDR3 is TGCAGTGCACCTCCGGGACCGCTGCAAACTGGGACCGGGGAGCTGTTTTTT.

The gene calls are TRBV20-1 and TRBJ1-5; TRBD1 aligns across 7 bases. CDR3 length: 14 residues. The germline V gene encodes CDR1 DFQATT and CDR2 SNEGSKA (reference sequence). V was pared by 4 bases and J by 5 bases, with 8 bases of the junction left unmatched. The CDR3 region has the DNA TGCAGTGCTAAATCCCCAGGGGGTTATCAGCCCCAGCATTTT. Translated: CSAKSPGGYQPQHF.

The table lists this clonotype with a few counts. V gene TRBV15 combines with J gene TRBJ1-2; TRBD1 agrees at 8 bases. The junction had 12 bases not matched to a gene; V was cut back by 3 bases and J by 0 bases. CDR1 is LNHNV and CDR2 is YYDKDF in the germline V gene (reference sequence). This CDR3 contains 18 residues. CDR3 DNA sequence: TGTGCCACCAGCAGGGCTGGACAGGGAAGGCGAGCTAACTATGGCTACACCTTC. Its translation is CATSRAGQGRRANYGYTF.

This chain uses TRBV5-1 with TRBJ2-1; TRBD2 agrees at 10 bases. Matching the DNA end better, TRBJ2-5 makes the J call doubtful. The CDR3 contains 14 residues. Germline V gene data show CDR1 as SGHRS and CDR2 as YFSETQ. CDR3 residues: CASSPGLAIETQYF. For the CDR3, the DNA is TGCGCCAGCAGCCCGGGACTAGCGATCGAGACCCAGTACTTC.

This clonotype was counted a few times. The chain joins TRBV20-1 to TRBJ1-2, with 8 positions matching TRBD1. V lost 3 bases and J lost 4; bases outside the gene matches: 4. The CDR3 runs 13 residues. Germline V gives CDR1 DFQATT, CDR2 SNEGSKA (reference sequence). The CDR3 sequence is CSASSGGAYGYTF. Here the CDR3 DNA reads TGCAGTGCTAGTTCAGGGGGCGCCTATGGCTACACCTTC.

A few counts support this clonotype. J is TRBJ2-3 and V is TRBV24-1, with D possibly TRBD2 on 6 matching bases. This CDR3 comprises 13 residues. Between the trimmed V and J ends, which lost 3 bases and 5 bases, there was a span of 8 bases. CDR1 is KGHDR, CDR2 SFDVKD, per germline. CDR3 nucleotides: TGTGCCACCAGTGATACTAGCCGAGATACGCAGTATTTT. This codes for CATSDTSRDTQYF.

This clonotype occurred a few times. The gene calls are TRBV12-3 or TRBV12-4 and TRBJ2-7; 7 bases are shared with TRBD1. V shed 5 bases and J 3 bases; nucleotides not matched to a gene: 7. CDR3 length: 14 amino acids. CDR3 nucleotide sequence: TGTGCCAGCAGTAGATCAGGGGGAATCTACGAGCAGTACTTC. This translates into CASSRSGGIYEQYF.

The table lists this clonotype with many counts. CDR3 residues: CASSATGVETQYF. CDR3 in DNA: TGCGCCAGCAGCGCGACAGGGGTAGAGACCCAGTACTTC. The chain is built from TRBV5-1 and TRBJ2-5; the match to TRBD1 covers 8 bases. This CDR3 region has 13 residues. V lost 4 bases to trimming and J lost 4 bases; unmatched junction nucleotides: 3. Germline V lookup: CDR1 SGHRS, CDR2 YFSETQ.

This clonotype was counted only a few times. J is TRBJ2-3 and V is TRBV29-1; 7 nucleotides align to TRBD1. The CDR3 contains 16 residues. J lost 0 bases, V lost 4 bases, and 10 bases had no gene match. The germline gives CDR1 SQVTM, CDR2 ANQGSEA. In DNA form, the CDR3 reads TGCAGCGTTGCCTTGACAGGGAGCCCTAGCACAGATACGCAGTATTTT. This translates into CSVALTGSPSTDTQYF.